The 26 T cell receptor beta chains given below trace back to one sample, sequenced in a study of blood T cell repertoires in COVID-19. Repertoires were generated with immunoSEQ multiplex PCR, while TCRdb's copy carries only in-frame clones and drops some. This table has some 320,000 clones, about 90% appearing once. Sequencing was carried out using PBMCs or T cells enriched from blood (not recorded which). Receptors were obtained from a woman aged 45-65 years who had been exposed to COVID-19.

This chain joins TRBV3-1 (or the pseudogene TRBV3-2) and TRBJ1-4; 9 bases line up with TRBD1. The CDR3 runs to 15 residues. CDR1 LGHDT and CDR2 YNNKEL come from the germline V gene (reference sequence). The junction had 2 bases not matched to a gene; V was cut back by 1 base and J by 5 bases. The DNA of the CDR3 is TGTGCCAGCAGCCAAGCCGGGACAGGGAATGAAAAACTGTTTTTT. Its protein product is CASSQAGTGNEKLFF.

The chain joins TRBV18 to TRBJ2-6; possible D gene TRBD1, 5 bases. This CDR3 spans 16 amino acids. The V gene's germline CDR1 is KGHSH and CDR2 LQKENI. V gave up 4 bases and J gave up 0 bases, with 10 bases separating them. The DNA of the CDR3 is TGTGCCAGCTCACGACAGCGTTCCTCTGGGGCCAACGTCCTGACTTTC. Translation: CASSRQRSSGANVLTF.

The gene calls are TRBV5-6 and TRBJ1-4, with 12 bases aligning to TRBD1. With V trimmed by 1 base and J by 4 bases, 5 bases remained unmatched. CDR3 length: 17 amino acids. Germline V gene lookup returns CDR1 SGHDT and CDR2 YYEEEE. The CDR3: CASSLTGQGAHNEKLFF. The CDR3 DNA is TGTGCCAGCAGCTTGACGGGACAGGGGGCACATAATGAAAAACTGTTTTTT.

This chain joins TRBV27 and TRBJ2-1, with 11 bases lining up with TRBD2. Germline lookup yields CDR1 MNHEY and CDR2 SMNVEV (reference sequence). V trimming: 5 bases; J trimming: 10 bases; junction bases outside the gene matches: 10. The CDR3 runs to 15 residues. CDR3 coding DNA: TGTGCCAGCAGTAAGACTAGCGGGGTGCGCGGGGAGCAGTTCTTC. Translation gives CASSKTSGVRGEQFF.

V gene TRBV4-1 combines with J gene TRBJ2-1; 7 bases agree with TRBD1. Germline V CDR1 and CDR2: MGHRA, YSYEKL. Losses at the gene ends were 4 bases for V and 3 bases for J; bases not matched to a gene: 6. There are 15 residues in the CDR3. The CDR3 DNA is TGCGCCAGCAGCCCAGGGCAGGGGGTCTACAATGAGCAGTTCTTC. Its translation: CASSPGQGVYNEQFF.

The chain is built from TRBV2 and TRBJ1-6; 9 positions agree with TRBD1. CDR3 length: 19 residues. The J segment lost 1 base and the V segment lost 4 bases, leaving 11 bases of the junction unmatched. Germline V gene sequence: CDR1 SNHLY, CDR2 FYNNEI. The CDR3 loop is CASSGDRELGWSYNSPLHF. Here the CDR3 DNA reads TGTGCCAGCAGTGGGGACAGGGAGCTTGGGTGGTCCTATAATTCACCCCTCCACTTT.

The chain is built from TRBV18 and TRBJ2-5; a weak D match, TRBD2 (6 bases). The CDR3 contains 15 residues. Per the germline V gene, CDR1 is KGHSH and CDR2 is LQKENI. V was pared by 4 bases and J by 0 bases, with 12 bases between. The CDR3 loop is CASSHRGLNQETQYF. DNA for the CDR3: TGTGCCAGCTCACACCGGGGACTCAACCAAGAGACCCAGTACTTC.

With respect to this clone: The sample has other DNA sequences that encode this CDR3 too. This chain connects TRBV20-1 to TRBJ1-3, with TRBD1 as a possible D gene (6 bases). The CDR3 consists of 14 residues. The germline CDR1 and CDR2 sequences are DFQATT and SNEGSKA (reference sequence). V was pared by 3 bases and J by 0 bases, with 9 bases between. The CDR3 protein is CSASPRGSGNTIYF. CDR3 bases: TGCAGTGCTAGTCCCAGGGGCTCTGGAAACACCATATATTTT.

This chain uses TRBV11-2 with TRBJ2-5; 15 bases are shared with TRBD2. V was pared by 4 bases and J by 2 bases, with 5 bases of the junction left unmatched. The CDR3 covers 17 residues. Germline CDR1 is SGHAT and CDR2 is FQNNGV. The CDR3 coding sequence is TGTGCCAGCAGCTCGGGGACTAGCGGGGGGTATCAAGAGACCCAGTACTTC. Residues: CASSSGTSGGYQETQYF.

This clone was seen just once. The chain joins TRBV28 to TRBJ1-6; 11 nucleotides line up with TRBD1. V was pared by 6 bases and J by 4 bases, with 14 bases of the junction left unmatched. CDR3 length: 19 amino acids. The germline CDR1 and CDR2 sequences are MDHEN and SYDVKM. The CDR3 DNA sequence: TGTGCCAGCAGCTCCAAACTCCGGGACAGGGGGGCTTATAATTCACCCCTCCACTTT. It is translated as CASSSKLRDRGAYNSPLHF.

The chain recombines TRBV6-5 with TRBJ1-1; 8 bases match TRBD1. Trimming removed 8 bases from V and 4 bases from J; junction bases left unmatched: 6. This CDR3 is 13 amino acids long. Germline CDR1 and CDR2: MNHEY and SVGAGI. The CDR3 loop is CASPDRARTEAFF. The CDR3, as DNA: TGTGCCAGCCCGGACAGGGCACGCACTGAAGCTTTCTTT.

The CDR3 reads CASSYSSRGYEQYF. The CDR3 nucleotides are TGTGCCAGCAGTTACTCGAGTAGAGGGTACGAGCAGTACTTC. The J gene is TRBJ2-7, the V gene TRBV6-5; a weak D match, TRBD2 (5 bases). The CDR3 spans 14 residues. V dropped 0 bases and J dropped 4 bases, with 10 bases sitting between them. Germline CDR1 and CDR2: MNHEY and SVGAGI.

The CDR3 sequence: CASSALVGGGELFF. CDR3 coding DNA: TGTGCCAGCAGTGCCCTAGTCGGTGGCGGGGAGCTGTTTTTT. The gene calls are TRBV25-1 and TRBJ2-2; the D is unclear. The V end was cut by 4 bases, the J end by 7 bases, with 13 bases between. The CDR3 runs 14 residues. From germline, CDR1 is MGHDK and CDR2 SYGVNS. The variable domain in full, completed from reference TRBV25-1 and TRBJ2-2, reads EADIYQTPRYLVIGTGKKITLECSQTMGHDKMYWYQQDPGMELHLIHYSYGVNSTEKGDLSSESTVSRIRTEHFPLTLESARPSHTSQYLCASSALVGGGELFFGEGSRLTVL.

The chain carries TRBV5-1 and TRBJ2-3, with D maybe TRBD2 (6 bases). The CDR3 is made up of 18 amino acids. The V gene's germline CDR1 is SGHRS and CDR2 YFSETQ. Trimming removed 4 bases at V and 0 bases at J, with 21 bases between. CDR3 bases: TGCGCCAGCAGCCAGGAACCGGATAAACTAGCTAGCACAGATACGCAGTATTTT. It specifies CASSQEPDKLASTDTQYF. Based on the CDR3 plus reference TRBV5-1 and TRBJ2-3, the full variable domain is KAGVTQTPRYLIKTRGQQVTLSCSPISGHRSVSWYQQTPGQGLQFLFEYFSETQRNKGNFPGRFSGRQFSNSRSEMNVSTLELGDSALYLCASSQEPDKLASTDTQYFGPGTRLTVL.

The J gene is TRBJ2-7, the V gene TRBV5-1; TRBD1 agrees at 7 bases. J was trimmed by 3 bases and V by 0 bases; bases with no gene match: 9. The germline V gene has CDR1 SGHRS and CDR2 YFSETQ. This CDR3 comprises 16 residues. CDR3 residues: CASSLDRGNSLYEQYF. CDR3 coding DNA: TGCGCCAGCAGCTTGGACAGGGGAAATTCCCTCTACGAGCAGTACTTC.

The J gene is TRBJ2-7, the V gene TRBV11-2, with a tentative D call TRBD1 (6 bases). V gave up 0 bases and J gave up 0 bases, with 9 bases separating them. The CDR3 totals 15 residues. From germline, CDR1 is SGHAT and CDR2 FQNNGV. This chain's CDR3 is CASSLEGASSYEQYF. In nucleotides, the CDR3 is TGTGCCAGCAGCTTAGAGGGGGCGAGCTCCTACGAGCAGTACTTC.

This chain uses TRBV19 with TRBJ1-2; 7 nucleotides align to TRBD1. The CDR3 runs 14 residues. V was clipped by 1 base and J by 7 bases; unmatched bases: 6. The germline gives CDR1 LNHDA, CDR2 SQIVND (reference sequence). This chain's CDR3 is CASSIGGDSTGYTF. DNA for the CDR3: TGTGCCAGTAGTATAGGAGGGGACAGCACTGGCTACACCTTC.

V and J are TRBV28 and TRBJ1-2; no definite D call. The CDR3 loop spans 13 amino acids. The germline CDR1 and CDR2 sequences are MDHEN and SYDVKM. Deletions cut 8 bases from V and 4 bases from J, with 14 bases between. The CDR3 DNA is TGTGCCAGCGCCAAAGGAGACGTCTATGGCTACACCTTC. Its protein is CASAKGDVYGYTF.

The rearrangement uses TRBV18 and TRBJ2-2; tentative D call: TRBD1 (6 bases). Trimming left V 0 bases short and J 5 bases short, with 16 bases between. The length of the CDR3 is 17 residues. The V gene's germline CDR1 is KGHSH and CDR2 LQKENI. DNA for the CDR3: TGTGCCAGCTCACCACCGAACAGGGTGATGGGTACCGGGGAGCTGTTTTTT. Translating it yields CASSPPNRVMGTGELFF.

This chain links TRBV28 with TRBJ2-7, with 7 bases that match TRBD2. J was trimmed by 4 bases and V by 8 bases; bases with no gene match: 17. Looked up from germline, CDR1 is MDHEN and CDR2 is SYDVKM. The length of the CDR3 is 16 residues. The CDR3 nucleotides read TGTGCCAGCGGGTCCATGAGGGAGGGATATCGTTACGAGCAGTACTTC. Protein product: CASGSMREGYRYEQYF. Full variable domain (outside the CDR3, taken from reference TRBV28 and TRBJ2-7): DVKVTQSSRYLVKRTGEKVFLECVQDMDHENMFWYRQDPGLGLRLIYFSYDVKMKEKGDIPEGYSVSREKKERFSLILESASTNQTSMYLCASGSMREGYRYEQYFGPGTRLTVT.

The genes are TRBV5-1 and TRBJ2-1; the D gene is possibly TRBD1 (6 bases). V lost 2 bases and J lost 5, with 11 bases in between. The CDR3 extends over 14 amino acids. The germline gives CDR1 SGHRS, CDR2 YFSETQ. This chain's CDR3 is CASSLGDNNNEQFF. Here the CDR3 DNA reads TGCGCCAGCAGCTTAGGGGACAACAACAATGAGCAGTTCTTC.

This sequence joins TRBV5-1 and TRBJ1-1; D may be TRBD1 (6 bases). The V gene lost 0 bases and the J gene lost 4 bases, with 13 bases spanning the gap. The CDR3 loop spans 15 amino acids. CDR1 and CDR2 (germline): SGHRS, YFSETQ. Here the CDR3 DNA reads TGCGCCAGCAGCTTGGAGCGGGGCAGGGGCACTGAAGCTTTCTTT. Translated, it gives CASSLERGRGTEAFF. Full variable domain (missing parts from reference TRBV5-1 and TRBJ1-1): KAGVTQTPRYLIKTRGQQVTLSCSPISGHRSVSWYQQTPGQGLQFLFEYFSETQRNKGNFPGRFSGRQFSNSRSEMNVSTLELGDSALYLCASSLERGRGTEAFFGQGTRLTVV.

V is TRBV2 and J is TRBJ1-2; D might be TRBD1 (5 bases). In germline, CDR1 is SNHLY, CDR2 FYNNEI. Deletions cut 4 bases from V and 8 bases from J, with 17 bases between. The CDR3 is made up of 14 amino acids. CDR3 coding DNA: TGTGCCAGCAGTGTATGGCAGTCTTCAGGGGGCTACACCTTC. Its protein is CASSVWQSSGGYTF.

V usage is TRBV4-2 and J usage is TRBJ1-2, with a possible D match to TRBD1 (5 bases). The germline V gene encodes CDR1 LGHNA and CDR2 YNFKEQ. Trimming shortened V by 0 bases and J by 2 bases, and 13 bases separated the two germline ends. The CDR3 has 16 residues. CDR3 bases: TGTGCCAGCAGCCAAGAACTTGTGCAGGGCAACTATGGCTACACCTTC. This translates into CASSQELVQGNYGYTF.

This rearrangement joins TRBV28 to TRBJ1-3; D is unresolved. Trimming left V 3 bases short and J 0 bases short, with 9 bases between. CDR3 size: 15 residues. Germline lookup yields CDR1 MDHEN and CDR2 SYDVKM. The CDR3 here is CASSLDGSSGNTIYF. The CDR3, as DNA: TGTGCCAGCAGTTTGGACGGGAGCTCTGGAAACACCATATATTTT. Drawing the rest from reference TRBV28 and TRBJ1-3, the complete variable domain is DVKVTQSSRYLVKRTGEKVFLECVQDMDHENMFWYRQDPGLGLRLIYFSYDVKMKEKGDIPEGYSVSREKKERFSLILESASTNQTSMYLCASSLDGSSGNTIYFGEGSWLTVV.

The chain uses TRBV4-1 and TRBJ2-5, with 10 bases that match TRBD2. Germline V gene data show CDR1 as MGHRA and CDR2 as YSYEKL. The junction had 3 bases not matched to a gene; V was cut back by 3 bases and J by 2 bases. The CDR3 has 15 amino acids. The CDR3 region is CASSHGLAVQETQYF. DNA for the CDR3: TGCGCCAGCAGCCACGGACTAGCGGTTCAAGAGACCCAGTACTTC.